The 11 T cell receptor beta chains presented below share a single source sample, sequenced in a study of CD8 T cells in ankylosing spondylitis. TCRdb reprocessed the 5' RACE reads with MiXCR, giving one entry per CDR3 protein. The sample has a few hundred thousand distinct CDR3 sequences; less than 25% are singletons. Sequencing input: blood, either unsorted or a sorted T cell fraction (not recorded which). These receptors were taken from a female donor with ankylosing spondylitis or in good health (not recorded which).

The gene calls are TRBV5-1 and TRBJ2-7; 10 nucleotides agree with TRBD2. The germline V gene has CDR1 SGHRS and CDR2 YFSETQ. The junction had 6 bases not matched to a gene; V was cut back by 4 bases and J by 5 bases. The CDR3 extends over 14 amino acids. CDR3 sequence reads: CASSATSGSHEQYF. In DNA, the CDR3 is TGCGCCAGCAGCGCGACTAGCGGGTCCCACGAGCAGTACTTC.

This clonotype came up a few times. The J gene is TRBJ2-3, the V gene TRBV2, with no clear D. Germline values: CDR1 SNHLY, CDR2 FYNNEI. Trimming shortened V by 6 bases and J by 0 bases, and 19 bases separated the two germline ends. This CDR3 contains 17 residues. The CDR3 nucleotides are TGTGCCAGCAGCACACCCCGACTTCTAGAGAGCACAGATACGCAGTATTTT. Amino acid sequence: CASSTPRLLESTDTQYF.

There are many counts of this clonotype. V is TRBV12-3 or TRBV12-4 and J is TRBJ2-1, with 13 bases fitting TRBD2. Losses at the gene ends were 7 bases for V and 5 bases for J; bases not matched to a gene: 5. The CDR3 extends over 15 amino acids. CDR3 region: CASTPGLAGHNEQFF. The CDR3 DNA is TGTGCCAGCACCCCGGGACTAGCGGGACACAATGAGCAGTTCTTC.

The V call is TRBV7-2, the J call TRBJ2-1, with TRBD2 matching 14 bases. The trim removed 5 bases at V and 7 bases at J, leaving 4 bases unmatched. The CDR3 covers 15 residues. The germline CDR1 and CDR2 sequences are SGHTA and FQGNSA. The CDR3 loop is CASSKGTSGSNEQFF. The CDR3 DNA is TGTGCCAGCAGCAAGGGGACTAGCGGGAGTAATGAGCAGTTCTTC. Complete variable domain (other parts from reference TRBV7-2 and TRBJ2-1): GAGVSQSPSNKVTEKGKDVELRCDPISGHTALYWYRQSLGQGLEFLIYFQGNSAPDKSGLPSDRFSAERTGGSVSTLTIQRTQQEDSAVYLCASSKGTSGSNEQFFGPGTRLTVL.

There are a few counts of this clonotype. This chain connects TRBV9 to TRBJ2-1, with 9 bases identical to TRBD2. V trimming: 0 bases; J trimming: 6 bases; junction bases outside the gene matches: 13. The CDR3 is 18 amino acids. The V gene's germline CDR1 is SGDLS and CDR2 YYNGEE. The CDR3 is CASSVGLAAVPGSNEQFF. The DNA for the CDR3 is TGTGCCAGCAGCGTAGGACTAGCGGCCGTGCCGGGGTCCAATGAGCAGTTCTTC.

There are a few counts of this clonotype. V gene TRBV3-1 combines with J gene TRBJ2-7; D possibly corresponds to TRBD2 (6 bases). Germline CDR1 and CDR2: LGHDT and YNNKEL (reference sequence). The length of the CDR3 is 13 residues. The germline V and J ends were trimmed by 0 bases and 5 bases, with 8 bases remaining between them. CDR3 in DNA: TGTGCCAGCAGCCAAGATTGGGGGGACGAGCAGTACTTC. It codes for CASSQDWGDEQYF.

The sample holds one count of this clonotype. The chain links TRBV4-2 to TRBJ2-7; D is perhaps TRBD1 (6 bases). Germline V CDR1 and CDR2: LGHNA, YNFKEQ. The CDR3 has 13 residues. Trimming pared 4 bases from V and 4 bases from J, leaving 11 bases between. The chain's CDR3 is CASSPDSLYEQYF. Here the CDR3 DNA reads TGTGCCAGCAGCCCGGACAGCCTGTACGAGCAGTACTTC.

This clonotype was seen just once. At one end, the junction sequence differs from germline, possibly due to a read error. The gene calls are TRBV7-7 and TRBJ2-7; D remains ambiguous. Germline V lookup: CDR1 SSHAT, CDR2 FNYEAQ (reference sequence). The CDR3 contains 14 residues. Here the CDR3 DNA reads TGTGCTAGCAGCTTATCCTTCCCTCCCTACGAGCAGTACTTC. Amino acids: CASSLSFPPYEQYF.

The rearrangement links TRBV20-1 to TRBJ1-1, with D hard to call. Looked up from germline, CDR1 is DFQATT and CDR2 is SNEGSKA (reference sequence). V gave up 1 base and J gave up 1 base, with 13 bases separating them. The CDR3 is made up of 15 amino acids. This CDR3 is CSARVSSLGNTEAFF. CDR3 sequence (DNA): TGCAGTGCTAGAGTCAGCAGCCTGGGGAACACTGAAGCTTTCTTT.

The rearrangement links TRBV6-5 to TRBJ2-7; D may be TRBD2 (5 bases). V shed 6 bases and J shed 5 bases, with 23 bases lying between them. The germline gives CDR1 MNHEY, CDR2 SVGAGI. CDR3 size: 16 residues. As DNA, the CDR3 is TGTGCCAGCAGCCGCGTCGGGATGAGGGTCTTGCACGAGCAGTACTTC. Its protein product is CASSRVGMRVLHEQYF.

This clonotype occurred a few times. The DNA of the CDR3 is TGCAGTGCGGCCTCCTTGGAGACCCAGTACTTC. This sequence encodes CSAASLETQYF. The chain employs TRBV20-1 and TRBJ2-5; no clear D. Germline V lookup: CDR1 DFQATT, CDR2 SNEGSKA (reference sequence). V lost 6 bases to trimming and J lost 5 bases, with 10 bases between them. The CDR3 loop spans 11 amino acids.